This T cell receptor beta chain was found in a study of blood T cell repertoires in COVID-19. Measured with immunoSEQ multiplex PCR; TCRdb has only the in-frame clones, and not every one. The repertoire has some 80,000 clones, 79% of them found once; the top ten carry roughly 5%. Sequenced: peripheral blood. The sequence was obtained from a woman of 80 years or more with active or convalescent COVID-19.

The CDR3 reads CASSRNDWTSEETQYF. The CDR3 region has the DNA TGTGCCAGCAGCCGGAACGATTGGACTAGCGAAGAGACCCAGTACTTC. The chain links TRBV7-9 to TRBJ2-5, with 9 bases that match TRBD2. Trimming took 5 bases from V and 3 from J; bases not matched to a gene: 10. The CDR3 extends over 16 amino acids. Germline V CDR1 and CDR2: SEHNR, FQNEAQ (reference sequence). The full variable domain, its missing parts supplied by reference TRBV7-9 and TRBJ2-5, is DTGVSQNPRHKITKRGQNVTFRCDPISEHNRLYWYRQTLGQGPEFLTYFQNEAQLEKSRLLSDRFSAERPKGSFSTLEIQRTEQGDSAMYLCASSRNDWTSEETQYFGPGTRLLVL.